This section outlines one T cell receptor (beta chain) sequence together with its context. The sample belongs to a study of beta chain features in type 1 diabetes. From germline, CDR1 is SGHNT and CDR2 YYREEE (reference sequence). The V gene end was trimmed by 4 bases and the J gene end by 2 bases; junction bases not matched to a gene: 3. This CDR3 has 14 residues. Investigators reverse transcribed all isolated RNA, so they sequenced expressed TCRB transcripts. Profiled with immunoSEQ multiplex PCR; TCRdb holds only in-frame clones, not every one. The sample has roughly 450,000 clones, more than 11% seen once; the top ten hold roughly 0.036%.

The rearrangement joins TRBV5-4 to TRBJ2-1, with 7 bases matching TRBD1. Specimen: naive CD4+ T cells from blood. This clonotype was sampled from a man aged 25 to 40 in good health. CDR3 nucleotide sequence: TGTGCCAGCAGCAAGACAGGGACCTACAATGAGCAGTTCTTC. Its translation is CASSKTGTYNEQFF.